This TCR beta chain is drawn from a study of cytomegalovirus exposure and HLA in healthy donors. Regarding donors, all were healthy bone marrow donors. Both 60 Vbeta primers and 13 Jbeta primers went into the PCR. Produced via immunoSEQ multiplex PCR; TCRdb's table is partial and in-frame only. In the table there are about 100,000 clones, around 80% of which are singletons. This clone was counted only a few times. The V end lost 1 base, the J end lost 3 bases, and 13 bases lay between the germline ends. Germline V gene data show CDR1 as SGHTA and CDR2 as FQGNSA. The CDR3 covers 17 residues. This sequence joins TRBV7-2 and TRBJ1-6; possible D gene TRBD1, 5 bases. The sequenced sample was PBMCs. The receptor's source is a woman aged 60-75 years in good health and CMV-seronegative. CDR3 region: CASSLVGPQFYNSPLHF. The CDR3 nucleotides read TGTGCCAGCAGCTTAGTGGGGCCTCAGTTCTATAATTCACCCCTCCACTTT.